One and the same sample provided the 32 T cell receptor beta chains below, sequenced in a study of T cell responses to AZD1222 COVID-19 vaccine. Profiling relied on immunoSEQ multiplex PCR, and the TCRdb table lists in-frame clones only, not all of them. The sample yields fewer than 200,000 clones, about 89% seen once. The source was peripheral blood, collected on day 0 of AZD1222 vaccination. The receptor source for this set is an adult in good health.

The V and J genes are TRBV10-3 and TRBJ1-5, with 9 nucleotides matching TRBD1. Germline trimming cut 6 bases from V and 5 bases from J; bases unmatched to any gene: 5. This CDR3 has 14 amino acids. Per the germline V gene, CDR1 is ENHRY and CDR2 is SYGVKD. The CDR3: CAIRKTGGDQPQHF. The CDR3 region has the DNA TGTGCCATCAGGAAGACAGGGGGGGATCAGCCCCAGCATTTT.

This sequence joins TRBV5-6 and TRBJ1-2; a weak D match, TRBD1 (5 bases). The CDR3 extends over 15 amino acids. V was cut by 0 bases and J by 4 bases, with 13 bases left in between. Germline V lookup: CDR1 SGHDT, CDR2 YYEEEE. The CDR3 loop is CASSLVGGRSYGYTF. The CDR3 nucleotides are TGTGCCAGCAGCTTGGTCGGGGGTCGGTCCTATGGCTACACCTTC.

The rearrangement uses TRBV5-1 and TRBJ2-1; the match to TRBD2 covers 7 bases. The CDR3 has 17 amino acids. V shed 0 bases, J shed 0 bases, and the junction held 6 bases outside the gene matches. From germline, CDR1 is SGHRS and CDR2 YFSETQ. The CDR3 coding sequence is TGCGCCAGCAGCTTGGCCCTCGGCGGGAGCTCCTACAATGAGCAGTTCTTC. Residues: CASSLALGGSSYNEQFF.

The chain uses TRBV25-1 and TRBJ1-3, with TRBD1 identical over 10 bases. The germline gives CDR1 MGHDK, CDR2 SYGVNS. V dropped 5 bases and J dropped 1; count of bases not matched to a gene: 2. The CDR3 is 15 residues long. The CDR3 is CASSRDRGSGNTIYF. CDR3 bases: TGTGCCAGCAGTAGGGACAGGGGATCTGGAAACACCATATATTTT.

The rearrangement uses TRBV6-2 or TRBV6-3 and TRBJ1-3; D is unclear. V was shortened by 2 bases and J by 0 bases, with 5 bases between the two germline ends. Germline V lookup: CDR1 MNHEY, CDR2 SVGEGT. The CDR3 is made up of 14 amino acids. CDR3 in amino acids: CASSYTYSGNTIYF. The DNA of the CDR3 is TGTGCCAGCAGTTACACCTACTCTGGAAACACCATATATTTT.

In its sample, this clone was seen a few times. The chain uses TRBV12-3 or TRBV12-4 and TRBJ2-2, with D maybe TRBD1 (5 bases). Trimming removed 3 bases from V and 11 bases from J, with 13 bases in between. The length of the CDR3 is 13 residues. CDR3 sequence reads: CASSLGPTAELFF. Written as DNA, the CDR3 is TGTGCCAGCAGTTTGGGGCCGACTGCCGAGCTGTTTTTT.

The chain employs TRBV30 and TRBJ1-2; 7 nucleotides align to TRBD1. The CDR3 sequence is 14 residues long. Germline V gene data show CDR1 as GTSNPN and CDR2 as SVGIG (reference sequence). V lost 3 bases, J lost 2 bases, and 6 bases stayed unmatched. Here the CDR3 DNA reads TGTGCCTGGAGATCGACAGGGTACAACTATGGCTACACCTTC. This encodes CAWRSTGYNYGYTF.

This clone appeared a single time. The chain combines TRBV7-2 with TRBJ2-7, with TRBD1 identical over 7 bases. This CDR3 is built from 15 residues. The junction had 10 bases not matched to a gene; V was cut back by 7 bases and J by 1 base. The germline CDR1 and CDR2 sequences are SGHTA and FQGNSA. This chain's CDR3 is CASTMGDSRSYEQYF. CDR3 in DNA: TGTGCCAGCACAATGGGGGACAGTCGATCCTACGAGCAGTACTTC.

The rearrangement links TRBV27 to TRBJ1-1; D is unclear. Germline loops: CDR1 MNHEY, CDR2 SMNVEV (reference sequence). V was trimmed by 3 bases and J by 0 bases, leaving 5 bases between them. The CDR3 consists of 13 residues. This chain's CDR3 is CASSFSMNTEAFF. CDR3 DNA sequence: TGTGCCAGCAGTTTCAGTATGAACACTGAAGCTTTCTTT.

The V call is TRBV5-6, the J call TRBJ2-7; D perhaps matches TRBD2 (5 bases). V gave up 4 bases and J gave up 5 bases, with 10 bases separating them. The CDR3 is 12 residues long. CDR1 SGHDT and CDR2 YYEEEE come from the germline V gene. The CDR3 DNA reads TGTGCCAGCAGCACCCTAGCCCACGAGCAGTACTTC. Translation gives CASSTLAHEQYF. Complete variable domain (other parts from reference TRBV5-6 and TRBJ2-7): DAGVTQSPTHLIKTRGQQVTLRCSPKSGHDTVSWYQQALGQGPQFIFQYYEEEERQRGNFPDRFSGHQFPNYSSELNVNALLLGDSALYLCASSTLAHEQYFGPGTRLTVT.

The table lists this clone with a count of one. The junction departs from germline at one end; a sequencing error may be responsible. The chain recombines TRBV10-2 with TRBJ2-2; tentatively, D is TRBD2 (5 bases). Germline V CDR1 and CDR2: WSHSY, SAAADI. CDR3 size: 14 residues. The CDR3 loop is CASNEGKVAGELFF. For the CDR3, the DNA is TGCGCCAGCAATGAGGGAAAGGTGGCCGGGGAGCTGTTTTTT.

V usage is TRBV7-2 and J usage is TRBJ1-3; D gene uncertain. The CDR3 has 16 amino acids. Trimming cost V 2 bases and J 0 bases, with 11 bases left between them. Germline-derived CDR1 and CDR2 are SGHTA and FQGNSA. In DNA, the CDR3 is TGTGCCAGCAGCTTACCCCAGGCTCCCTCTGGAAACACCATATATTTT. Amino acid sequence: CASSLPQAPSGNTIYF.

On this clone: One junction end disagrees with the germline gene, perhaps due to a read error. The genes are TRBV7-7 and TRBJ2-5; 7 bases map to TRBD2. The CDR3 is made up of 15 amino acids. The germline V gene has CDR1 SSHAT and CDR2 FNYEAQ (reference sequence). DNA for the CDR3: TGTGCTAGCAGCTTCCGAGGTGCGGGAGAGGAGACCCAGTACTTC. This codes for CASSFRGAGEETQYF. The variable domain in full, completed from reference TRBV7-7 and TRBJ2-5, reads GAGVSQSPRYKVTKRGQDVTLRCDPISSHATLYWYQQALGQGPEFLTYFNYEAQPDKSGLPSDRFSAERPEGSISTLTIQRTEQRDSAMYRCASSFRGAGEETQYFGPGTRLLVL.

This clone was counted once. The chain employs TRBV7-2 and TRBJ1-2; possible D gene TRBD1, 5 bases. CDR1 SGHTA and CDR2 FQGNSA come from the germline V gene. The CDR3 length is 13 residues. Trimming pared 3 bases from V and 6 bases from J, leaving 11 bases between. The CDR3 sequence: CASSFQGNDGYTF. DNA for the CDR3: TGTGCCAGCAGCTTTCAGGGAAACGATGGCTACACCTTC.

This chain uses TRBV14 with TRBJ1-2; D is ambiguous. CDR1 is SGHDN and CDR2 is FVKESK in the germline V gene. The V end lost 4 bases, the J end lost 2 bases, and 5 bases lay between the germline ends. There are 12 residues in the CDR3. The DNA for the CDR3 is TGTGCCAGCAGCCTCACGAACTATGGCTACACCTTC. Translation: CASSLTNYGYTF.

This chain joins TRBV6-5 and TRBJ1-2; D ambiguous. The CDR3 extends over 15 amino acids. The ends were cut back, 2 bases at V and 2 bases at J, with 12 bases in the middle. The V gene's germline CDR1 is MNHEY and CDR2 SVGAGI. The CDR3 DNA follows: TGTGCCAGCAGTTACGGCGGACGGGCGAACTATGGCTACACCTTC. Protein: CASSYGGRANYGYTF.

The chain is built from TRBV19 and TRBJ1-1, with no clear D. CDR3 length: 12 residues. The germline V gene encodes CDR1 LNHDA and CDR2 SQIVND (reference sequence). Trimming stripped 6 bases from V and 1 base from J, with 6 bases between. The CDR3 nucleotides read TGTGCCAGTAGCCACGGGAACACTGAAGCTTTCTTT. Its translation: CASSHGNTEAFF.

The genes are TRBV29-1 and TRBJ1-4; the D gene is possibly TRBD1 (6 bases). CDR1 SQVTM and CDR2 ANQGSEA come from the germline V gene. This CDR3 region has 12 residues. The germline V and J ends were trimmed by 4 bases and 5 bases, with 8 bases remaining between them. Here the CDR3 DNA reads TGCAGCGTTGGACAGGAGAATGAAAAACTGTTTTTT. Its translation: CSVGQENEKLFF.

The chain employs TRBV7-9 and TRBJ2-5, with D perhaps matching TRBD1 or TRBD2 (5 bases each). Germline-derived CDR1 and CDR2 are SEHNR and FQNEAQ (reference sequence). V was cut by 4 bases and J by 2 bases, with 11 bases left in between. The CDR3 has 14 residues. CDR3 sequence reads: CASSSGWGQETQYF. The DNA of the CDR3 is TGTGCCAGCAGCTCAGGTTGGGGGCAAGAGACCCAGTACTTC.

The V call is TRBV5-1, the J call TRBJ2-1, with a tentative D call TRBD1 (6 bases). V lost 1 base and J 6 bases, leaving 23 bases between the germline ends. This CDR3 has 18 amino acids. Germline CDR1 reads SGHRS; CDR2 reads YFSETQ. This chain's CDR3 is CASSLWQGPGSSPNEQFF. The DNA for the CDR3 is TGCGCCAGCAGCTTGTGGCAGGGGCCGGGGAGTAGTCCCAATGAGCAGTTCTTC.

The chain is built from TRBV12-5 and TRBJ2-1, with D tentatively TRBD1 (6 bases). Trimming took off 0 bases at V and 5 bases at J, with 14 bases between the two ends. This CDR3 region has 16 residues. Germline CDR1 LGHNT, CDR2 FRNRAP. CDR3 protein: CASGLVVLGAHNEQFF. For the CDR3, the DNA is TGTGCTAGTGGTTTGGTAGTCTTGGGGGCCCACAATGAGCAGTTCTTC.

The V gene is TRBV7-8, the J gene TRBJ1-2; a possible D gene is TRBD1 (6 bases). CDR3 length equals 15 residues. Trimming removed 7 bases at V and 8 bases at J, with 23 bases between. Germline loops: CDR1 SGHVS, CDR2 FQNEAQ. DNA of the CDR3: TGTGCCAGCACCCCGGGGGCAGGGAAGGTGTACGGCTACACCTTC. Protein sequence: CASTPGAGKVYGYTF. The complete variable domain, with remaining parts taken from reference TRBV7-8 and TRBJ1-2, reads GAGVSQSPRYKVAKRGQDVALRCDPISGHVSLFWYQQALGQGPEFLTYFQNEAQLDKSGLPSDRFFAERPEGSVSTLKIQRTQQEDSAVYLCASTPGAGKVYGYTFGSGTRLTVV.

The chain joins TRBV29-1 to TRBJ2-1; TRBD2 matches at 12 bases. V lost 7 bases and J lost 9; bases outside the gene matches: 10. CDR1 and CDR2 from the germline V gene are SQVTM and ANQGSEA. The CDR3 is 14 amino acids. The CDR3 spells CSAGILAGGAEQFF. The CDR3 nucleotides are TGCAGCGCAGGAATACTAGCGGGAGGTGCTGAGCAGTTCTTC.

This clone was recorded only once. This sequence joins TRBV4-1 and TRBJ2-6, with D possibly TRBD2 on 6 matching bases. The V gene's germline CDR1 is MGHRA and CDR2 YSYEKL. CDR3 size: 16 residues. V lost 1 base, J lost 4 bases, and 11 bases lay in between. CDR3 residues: CASSQGGGLGANVLTF. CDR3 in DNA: TGCGCCAGCAGCCAAGGTGGGGGACTGGGGGCCAACGTCCTGACTTTC.

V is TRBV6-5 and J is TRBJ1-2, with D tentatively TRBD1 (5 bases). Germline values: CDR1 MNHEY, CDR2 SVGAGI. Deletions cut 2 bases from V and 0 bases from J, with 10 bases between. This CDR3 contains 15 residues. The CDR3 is CASSYDTGSNYGYTF. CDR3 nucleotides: TGTGCCAGCAGTTACGACACAGGATCTAACTATGGCTACACCTTC.

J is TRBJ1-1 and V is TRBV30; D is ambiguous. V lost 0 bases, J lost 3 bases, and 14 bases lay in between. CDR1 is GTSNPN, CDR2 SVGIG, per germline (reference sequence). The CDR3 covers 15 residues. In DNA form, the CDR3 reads TGTGCCTGGAGTGTAAGACGCCAGGTGTACACTGAAGCTTTCTTT. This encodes CAWSVRRQVYTEAFF.

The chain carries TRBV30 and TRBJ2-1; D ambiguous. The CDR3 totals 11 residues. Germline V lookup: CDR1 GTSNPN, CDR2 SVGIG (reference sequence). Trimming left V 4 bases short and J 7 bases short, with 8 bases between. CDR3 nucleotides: TGTGCCTGGATCCCTCGTAATGAGCAGTTCTTC. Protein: CAWIPRNEQFF.

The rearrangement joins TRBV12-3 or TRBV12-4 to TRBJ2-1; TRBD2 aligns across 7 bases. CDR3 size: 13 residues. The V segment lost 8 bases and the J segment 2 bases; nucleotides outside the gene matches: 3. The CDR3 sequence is CASCGGAYNEQFF. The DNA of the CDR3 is TGTGCCAGCTGTGGGGGGGCCTACAATGAGCAGTTCTTC.

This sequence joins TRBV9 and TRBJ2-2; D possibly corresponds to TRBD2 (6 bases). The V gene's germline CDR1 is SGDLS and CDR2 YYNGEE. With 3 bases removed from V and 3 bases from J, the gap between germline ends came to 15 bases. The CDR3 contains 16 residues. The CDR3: CASSARGIDHTGELFF. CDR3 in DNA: TGTGCCAGCAGCGCCCGGGGGATAGATCACACCGGGGAGCTGTTTTTT.

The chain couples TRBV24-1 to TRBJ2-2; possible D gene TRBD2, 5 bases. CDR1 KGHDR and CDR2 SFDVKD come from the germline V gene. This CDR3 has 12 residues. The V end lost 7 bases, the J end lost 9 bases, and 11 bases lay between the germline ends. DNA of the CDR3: TGTGCCACCAGGGCGGACTCCTGGGAGCTGTTTTTT. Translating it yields CATRADSWELFF.

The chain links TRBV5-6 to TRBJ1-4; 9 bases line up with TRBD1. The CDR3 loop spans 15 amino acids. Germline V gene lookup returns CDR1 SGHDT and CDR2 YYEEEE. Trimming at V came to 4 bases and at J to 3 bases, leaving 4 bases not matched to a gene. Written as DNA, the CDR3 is TGTGCCAGCAGCCCCGGACAGGGGCCTAATGAAAAACTGTTTTTT. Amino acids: CASSPGQGPNEKLFF.

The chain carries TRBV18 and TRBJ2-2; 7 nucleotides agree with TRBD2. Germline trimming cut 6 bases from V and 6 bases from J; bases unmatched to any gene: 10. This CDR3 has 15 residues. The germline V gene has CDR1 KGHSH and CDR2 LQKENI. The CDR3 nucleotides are TGTGCCAGCTCCCCTGGACTTGCGGGAGCCGGGGAGCTGTTTTTT. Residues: CASSPGLAGAGELFF.